This TCR beta chain was identified in a study of cytomegalovirus exposure and HLA in healthy donors. The PCR used 60 Vbeta and 13 Jbeta primers. The protocol was immunoSEQ multiplex PCR, while the TCRdb copy is restricted to in-frame clones and leaves out a portion. Of 100,000 to 150,000 clones in the sample, over 9.5% were seen once. The germline CDR1 and CDR2 sequences are MNHNS and SASEGT. CDR3 length equals 14 residues. Source material: PBMCs. The chain recombines TRBV6-1 with TRBJ2-5; D uncertain. The DNA matches TRBJ2-7 better at its end, which makes the J call doubtful. The sequence came from a young woman in good health and CMV-seropositive. The CDR3 is CASSEASSIYEQYF. CDR3 DNA: TGTGCCAGCAGTGAAGCCTCTTCTATCTACGAGCAGTACTTC.